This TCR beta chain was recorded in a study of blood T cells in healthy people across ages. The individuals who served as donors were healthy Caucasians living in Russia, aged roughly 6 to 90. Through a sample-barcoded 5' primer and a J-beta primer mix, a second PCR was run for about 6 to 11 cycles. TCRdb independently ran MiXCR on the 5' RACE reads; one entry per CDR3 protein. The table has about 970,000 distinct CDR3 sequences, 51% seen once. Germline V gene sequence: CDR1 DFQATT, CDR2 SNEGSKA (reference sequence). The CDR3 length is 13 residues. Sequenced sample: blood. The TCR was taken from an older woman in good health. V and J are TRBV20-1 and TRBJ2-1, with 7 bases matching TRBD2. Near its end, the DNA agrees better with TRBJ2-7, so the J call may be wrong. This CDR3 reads CSVASGPGYEQYF. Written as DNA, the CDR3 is TGCAGTGTTGCTAGCGGCCCTGGGTACGAGCAGTACTTC.